Listed below are T cell receptor beta chains from one sample, sequenced in a study of neurological immune-mediated disorders. TCRdb ran MiXCR on the 5' RACE reads and lists one entry per CDR3 protein. The sample carries about 90,000 distinct CDR3 sequences, over 10% recorded once. The sequencing sample was made of PBMCs. The receptors here all came from a female donor with HTLV-1-associated myelopathy (HAM/TSP). The CDR3 runs from the conserved cysteine through the conserved F or W. A D gene is named only where the DNA matches it firmly. Clone sizes are given selectively: once, few, many, or a class where the clone is expanded.

D gene | J gene | clone size | V gene | CDR3 protein | CDR3 DNA
NA | TRBJ2-7 | many | TRBV18 | CASSRGDVEQYF | TGTGCCAGCTCACGGGGGGACGTGGAGCAGTACTTC
NA | TRBJ2-6 | many | TRBV30 | CAWSLIYSGANVLTF | TGTGCCTGGAGTCTAATATACTCTGGGGCCAACGTCCTGACTTTC
NA | TRBJ2-3 | medium-sized | TRBV5-1 | CASSFSTDTQYF | TGCGCCAGCAGCTTCAGCACAGATACGCAGTATTTT
NA | TRBJ2-2 | many | TRBV28 | CASSFGIQLTGELFF | TGTGCCAGCAGTTTCGGAATACAGCTCACCGGGGAGCTGTTTTTT
TRBD2 | TRBJ2-5 | many | TRBV11-3 | CASSSLGGGGSAETQYF | TGTGCCAGCAGCTCCTTGGGGGGCGGGGGGTCCGCGGAGACCCAGTACTTC
NA | TRBJ1-3 | many | TRBV5-1 | CASSLTGRISGNTIYF | TGCGCCAGCAGCTTAACCGGGCGAATCTCTGGAAACACCATATATTTT
NA | TRBJ2-1 | many | TRBV5-1 | CASSLRTGMYNEQFF | TGCGCCAGCAGCTTGAGGACTGGAATGTACAATGAGCAGTTCTTC
NA | TRBJ1-1 | NA | TRBV18 | CASSPSATHNTEAFF | TGTGCCAGCTCACCATCCGCAACGCACAACACTGAAGCTTTCTTT
NA | TRBJ2-1 | many | TRBV7-9 | CASSFIRGQDEQFF | TGTGCCAGCAGCTTCATCCGGGGGCAGGATGAGCAGTTCTTC
NA | TRBJ2-5 | NA | TRBV5-1 | CASSLDRWETQYF | TGCGCCAGCAGCTTGGATAGGTGGGAGACCCAGTACTTC
NA | TRBJ2-1 | many | TRBV9 | CASSVAGTRSYNEQFF | TGTGCCAGCAGCGTAGCCGGGACCCGCTCCTACAATGAGCAGTTCTTC
TRBD2 | TRBJ2-3 | many | TRBV5-1 | CASSPREGRTDTQYF | TGCGCCAGCAGCCCCCGGGAGGGGAGAACAGATACGCAGTATTTT
TRBD2 | TRBJ2-4 | many | TRBV20-1 | CSAGLAGGSQSKNIQYF | TGCAGTGCGGGACTAGCGGGGGGAAGTCAAAGCAAAAACATTCAGTACTTC
NA | TRBJ1-5 | many | TRBV7-6 | CASSLAGEVSRGNQPQHF | TGTGCCAGCAGCTTAGCAGGGGAAGTCTCCCGGGGCAATCAGCCCCAGCATTTT
NA | TRBJ2-4 | NA | TRBV10-3 | CAISSDLLQIQYF | TGTGCCATCAGCTCGGACCTTTTACAGATTCAGTACTTC
NA | TRBJ1-3 | many | TRBV7-2 | CASSLVSGVNRNTIYF | TGTGCCAGCAGCTTAGTTTCCGGGGTTAATAGAAACACCATATATTTT
NA | TRBJ1-3 | many | TRBV27 | CASSLVGLGNTIYF | TGTGCCAGCAGTTTGGTGGGGCTTGGAAACACCATATATTTT
NA | TRBJ1-2 | medium-sized | TRBV5-1 | CASSTALDNHGYTF | TGCGCCAGCAGCACGGCTCTCGATAACCATGGCTACACCTTC
NA | TRBJ2-1 | many | TRBV5-1 | CASSSQPDLPNEQFF | TGCGCCAGCAGCTCCCAGCCAGACCTCCCCAATGAGCAGTTCTTC
NA | TRBJ2-7 | many | TRBV29-1 | CSVQSPLNLPFNF | TGCAGCGTTCAATCCCCACTCAACCTCCCGTTCAACTTC
NA | TRBJ2-3 | many | TRBV4-2 | CASSQDFTLADTQYF | TGTGCCAGCAGCCAAGACTTTACTCTAGCTGATACGCAGTATTTT
TRBD1 | TRBJ2-7 | many | TRBV15 | CATSRDRGQWSYEQYF | TGTGCCACCAGCAGGGACAGGGGGCAATGGTCCTACGAGCAGTACTTC
TRBD1 | TRBJ2-7 | many | TRBV27 | CASTPVGQGFNEQYF | TGTGCCAGCACTCCCGTGGGACAGGGTTTCAACGAGCAGTACTTC
NA | TRBJ1-4 | NA | TRBV20-1 | CSAMAKDVGKLFF | TGCAGTGCTATGGCCAAGGATGTGGGAAAACTGTTTTTT
TRBD1 | TRBJ1-4 | many | TRBV20-1 | CSARPPTEGAGEKLFF | TGCAGTGCTAGGCCGCCAACTGAGGGGGCTGGGGAAAAACTGTTTTTT
TRBD1 | TRBJ2-2 | many | TRBV9 | CASSARTGTQNTGELFF | TGTGCCAGCAGCGCACGGACAGGCACACAGAACACCGGGGAGCTGTTTTTT
TRBD1 | TRBJ2-7 | NA | TRBV28 | CASIGDRAYEQYF | TGTGCCAGCATCGGGGACAGAGCCTACGAGCAGTACTTC
NA | TRBJ1-1 | many | TRBV28 | CASGRIGGSLNTEAFF | TGTGCCAGCGGTCGTATAGGTGGCAGCTTGAACACTGAAGCTTTCTTT
NA | TRBJ2-2 | many | TRBV7-2 | CASSLVPAAGELFF | TGTGCCAGCAGCTTAGTCCCAGCTGCCGGGGAGCTGTTTTTT
NA | TRBJ2-5 | many | TRBV5-1 | CASSSSTGQETQYF | TGCGCCAGCAGCTCGTCAACAGGCCAAGAGACCCAGTACTTC
TRBD2 | TRBJ2-3 | many | TRBV5-1 | CASSSELAGNTDTQYF | TGCGCCAGCTCGAGCGAACTAGCGGGGAACACAGATACGCAGTATTTT
NA | TRBJ1-4 | many | TRBV7-2 | CASSSSQATNEKLFF | TGTGCCAGCAGCTCGAGTCAAGCAACTAATGAAAAACTGTTTTTT
TRBD1 | TRBJ2-2 | many | TRBV28 | CASIGGQATGELFF | TGTGCCAGCATCGGCGGACAGGCCACCGGGGAGCTGTTTTTT
TRBD2 | TRBJ2-7 | NA | TRBV12-3/TRBV12-4 | CASSFLAGLYEQYF | TGTGCCAGCAGTTTTCTAGCGGGGTTATACGAGCAGTACTTC
NA | TRBJ2-5 | many | TRBV20-1 | CSATLWGAGETQYF | TGCAGTGCTACCCTTTGGGGGGCGGGGGAGACCCAGTACTTC
NA | TRBJ2-1 | many | TRBV5-1 | CASSLGSSSYNEQFF | TGCGCCAGCAGTCTGGGATCGAGCTCCTACAATGAGCAGTTCTTC
TRBD2 | TRBJ2-1 | NA | TRBV7-6 | CASSRERGGTSYNEQFF | TGTGCCAGCAGCCGAGAGCGGGGGGGCACGTCCTACAATGAGCAGTTCTTC
NA | TRBJ1-3 | many | TRBV6-6 | CASSYRPGGEDTIYF | TGTGCCAGCAGTTACCGTCCTGGGGGCGAGGACACCATATATTTT
NA | TRBJ2-3 | many | TRBV10-1 | CASSLSRDFTDTQYF | TGCGCCAGCAGCCTATCCCGGGATTTCACAGATACGCAGTATTTT
NA | TRBJ1-3 | NA | TRBV28 | CASSSGQAGGNTIYF | TGTGCCAGCAGTTCCGGACAAGCCGGAGGAAACACCATATATTTT
NA | TRBJ2-1 | NA | TRBV29-1 | CSVAEGAPAYNEQFF | TGCAGCGTTGCAGAGGGAGCGCCGGCCTACAATGAGCAGTTCTTC
NA | TRBJ2-6 | many | TRBV11-2 | CASSLDPGRSSGANVLTF | TGTGCCAGCAGCTTAGATCCGGGCCGAAGCTCTGGGGCCAACGTCCTGACTTTC
NA | TRBJ1-3 | many | TRBV12-3/TRBV12-4 | CATTARGPGNTIYF | TGTGCCACAACGGCAAGGGGCCCTGGAAACACCATATATTTT
TRBD2 | TRBJ2-2 | NA | TRBV20-1 | CSAPQRGGPNTGELFF | TGCAGTGCTCCTCAGCGGGGGGGGCCGAACACCGGGGAGCTGTTTTTT
NA | TRBJ1-5 | many | TRBV28 | CASSLFGRRDQPQHF | TGTGCCAGCAGTTTATTTGGCAGGAGAGATCAGCCCCAGCATTTT
NA | TRBJ2-4 | many | TRBV28 | CASSSGYGNIQYF | TGTGCCAGCAGTTCTGGTTACGGAAACATTCAGTACTTC
NA | TRBJ2-7 | many | TRBV15 | CATSREGLRNEQYF | TGTGCCACCAGCAGAGAGGGTTTACGGAACGAGCAGTACTTC
TRBD2 | TRBJ2-3 | many | TRBV20-1 | CSVERGGLTQYF | TGCAGCGTAGAGCGGGGGGGGCTTACGCAGTATTTT
TRBD2 | TRBJ2-7 | many | TRBV14 | CASSQLAGAAYPSSYEQYF | TGTGCCAGCAGCCAGTTAGCGGGGGCCGCGTATCCTTCCTCCTACGAGCAGTACTTC
TRBD2 | TRBJ2-3 | many | TRBV12-3/TRBV12-4 | CASSLGGLAGDTQYF | TGTGCCAGCAGTTTAGGAGGGCTAGCGGGGGATACGCAGTATTTT
TRBD1 | TRBJ1-4 | many | TRBV6-1 | CASSSRDRQEKLFF | TGTGCCAGCAGTAGCCGGGACAGACAGGAAAAACTGTTTTTT
NA | TRBJ2-7 | few | TRBV6-6 | CASSAGRAYEQYF | TGTGCCAGCAGTGCCGGCAGGGCCTACGAGCAGTACTTC
NA | TRBJ1-6 | many | TRBV6-7 | CASSYRVTGGNSPLHF | TGTGCCAGCAGTTACAGAGTAACTGGGGGGAATTCACCCCTCCACTTT
NA | TRBJ2-7 | NA | TRBV6-6 | CASSYAGSSYEQYF | TGTGCCAGCAGTTACGCAGGGAGCTCCTACGAGCAGTACTTC
TRBD1 | TRBJ2-6 | many | TRBV5-1 | CASSATGEPNSGANVLTF | TGCGCCAGCAGCGCCACAGGGGAGCCTAACTCTGGGGCCAACGTCCTGACTTTC
TRBD1 | TRBJ2-2 | many | TRBV20-1 | CSAIDTGGPGELFF | TGCAGTGCTATAGATACAGGGGGCCCCGGGGAGCTGTTTTTT
NA | TRBJ2-4 | NA | TRBV28 | CASSSNPRGPKNIQYF | TGTGCCAGCAGTTCAAACCCCAGGGGACCCAAAAACATTCAGTACTTC
NA | TRBJ1-1 | many | TRBV9 | CASSVSGANTEAFF | TGTGCCAGCAGCGTATCAGGTGCGAACACTGAAGCTTTCTTT